This is a list of T cell receptor beta chains from one sample in a study of identical twins. One entry per CDR3 protein, called by TCRdb with MiXCR from the 5' RACE reads. The table shows nearly 900,000 distinct CDR3 sequences, with roughly an eighth occurring only once. The same data also contributed to another study, on yellow fever vaccine responses in identical twins.

Input material: PBMCs. Receptor source: a woman between 18 and 29 years old in good health. Both conserved end residues are part of each CDR3.

TRBJ1-4 | TRBV14 | CASSQVTGKNEKLFF
TRBJ2-3 | TRBV20-1 | CSTRSRLAGVEGTDTQYF
TRBJ1-4 | TRBV5-1 | CASSLGRDTGEKLFF
TRBJ2-5 | TRBV18 | CASSPLGPQGVGETQYF
TRBJ2-1 | TRBV12-3/TRBV12-4 | CASISGSSLNEQFF
TRBJ2-3 | TRBV20-1 | CSASTPRTDTQYF
TRBJ2-5 | TRBV11-2 | CASSFRSGHTQETQYF
TRBJ1-1 | TRBV2 | CASLFNRQMNTEAFF
TRBJ2-7 | TRBV3-1 | CASSQPGPYEQYF
TRBJ2-7 | TRBV12-3/TRBV12-4 | CASSLRRTRVSEQYF
TRBJ2-1 | TRBV5-1 | CASSDIRQFYNEQFF